This section outlines one T cell receptor beta chain sequence together with its context. This clonotype was seen repeatedly, ten times or more. Which antigen it targets is not known. The sample holds no much larger clone one base away, and base qualities are not on file. TCR beta CDR3 regions were amplified from RNA transcripts. The first round of RT-PCR for the TCR CDR3 was performed with the HTBI primer set and the Qiagen OneStep RT-PCR kit. A second multiplex PCR round built the libraries, followed by size selection and purification. The libraries were sequenced on an Illumina HiSeq2000 using paired-end 100 bp reads. The authors processed their data as follows. SOAPnuke was used to process the raw data, with reads discarded if the reads contained adapters or uncalled bases, had a mean Phred below 15, or lacked an exact constant-primer or identifier match. High-quality paired reads were merged with COPE v1.2.5, and unique nucleotide sequences were defined as clonotypes. MiTCR v1.1 was used to align clonotypes to the IMGT TRBV, TRBD and TRBJ reference segments. The analysis included only V-J combinations with a frequency above 0.0001, which together covered over 98% of the repertoires. The TCS score was defined as F50 (clonal expansion) divided by E x V (chaos), with BLOSUM62-based TCRdist calculated between CDR3 peptides within each V-J. Welch's t-statistics and random forest reduced 500 to 650 V-J features to 10 to 15, which were used in a naive Bayes classifier (R e1071). The public reads were run again by TCRdb, first through fastp at Q25 and then through MiXCR, and only productive beta chains were kept. Each entry is one CDR3 protein sequence, shown with its most common DNA and genes. None of the V and J calls come from the authors' own analysis; TCRdb made them. The sample table lists fewer than 300,000 distinct CDR3 sequences, around 15% of them with a count of one. Of the sample, 30% falls within the top ten clones.

The data derive from a study of T cells in Graves' hyperthyroidism and ophthalmopathy (dated by TCRdb to about 2019). Looking at the study overall: Peripheral blood samples were taken at initial diagnosis, before any treatment was given. For training and testing, the 110 or so patients in the discovery cohort were randomly divided in a 7:3 ratio. TCR V-J signatures able to tell the groups apart were searched for in a discovery cohort of around 95 patients, of whom roughly 42 had Graves' ophthalmopathy and roughly 58 had stable Graves' hyperthyroidism. Prospective prediction of ophthalmopathy was tested in an independent validation cohort consisting of roughly 19 hyperthyroidism patients and around 16 patients who later progressed to ophthalmopathy. The paper describes TCR Vbeta CDR3 sequencing of 140 or so peripheral blood samples, made up of around 41 ophthalmopathy patients, 70 to 75 hyperthyroidism patients and some 17 progressor patients. Thyroid tissue and blood T-cell repertoires from more than 5 Graves' hyperthyroidism patients were also compared in the study. Following sampling, methimazole starting at 30 mg daily was given to hyperthyroidism patients, and high-dose intravenous methylprednisolone was given to ophthalmopathy patients. The full study reports these points: In validation, the model predicted progression to ophthalmopathy a median of about 5.9 months before onset, with approximately 68% sensitivity and about 72% specificity. Sample size was not statistically predetermined, and investigators were not blinded to group allocation. In cross-validation, a model built on a 13 V-J signature told ophthalmopathy apart from stable hyperthyroidism with under 90% sensitivity and around 81% specificity, and in testing the same model reached 80%/75%. Most expanded thyroid clonotypes (frequency above 0.001) were also detected in blood, suggesting blood repertoires may reflect thyroid immune responses.

For CDR1 and CDR2, the germline V gene (reference sequence) lists DFQATT and SNEGSKA. Including cysteine and phenylalanine, the CDR3 has 11 amino acids. The CDR3 DNA has 33 bases and is translated from base 1. V drops 3 bases and J drops 1 base, leaving 3 bases in between. Hyperthyroidism patients were newly diagnosed, had a disease duration of under 2 months, and were aged 18 to 65 years. The study excluded patients with uncontrolled infections, other autoimmune diseases, pregnancy or lactation. Clinical symptoms, serum thyroxine and TRAb, thyroid ultrasound, and orbital computed tomography formed the basis for the diagnoses. Blood from progressor patients was collected at the time of first diagnosis with hyperthyroidism, before any ophthalmopathy symptoms had appeared. PBMCs were separated from approximately 10 ml of fresh peripheral blood using Ficoll-Paque density gradient centrifugation. Patients classed as progressors first received a Graves' hyperthyroidism diagnosis and then went on to develop ophthalmopathy during follow-up. Total RNA was extracted using Trizol reagent, and RNA quality was assessed on an Agilent 2100 Bioanalyzer.

Sequences were obtained from blood. The chain is made from TRBV20-1 and TRBJ1-1; the D gene cannot be resolved reliably. This clonotype originated in a woman between 50 and 59 years old with Graves' hyperthyroidism that later progressed to Graves' ophthalmopathy. The DNA sequence is as follows: TGCAGTGCTAGCAAGAACACTGAAGCTTTCTTT. Protein translation: CSASKNTEAFF.